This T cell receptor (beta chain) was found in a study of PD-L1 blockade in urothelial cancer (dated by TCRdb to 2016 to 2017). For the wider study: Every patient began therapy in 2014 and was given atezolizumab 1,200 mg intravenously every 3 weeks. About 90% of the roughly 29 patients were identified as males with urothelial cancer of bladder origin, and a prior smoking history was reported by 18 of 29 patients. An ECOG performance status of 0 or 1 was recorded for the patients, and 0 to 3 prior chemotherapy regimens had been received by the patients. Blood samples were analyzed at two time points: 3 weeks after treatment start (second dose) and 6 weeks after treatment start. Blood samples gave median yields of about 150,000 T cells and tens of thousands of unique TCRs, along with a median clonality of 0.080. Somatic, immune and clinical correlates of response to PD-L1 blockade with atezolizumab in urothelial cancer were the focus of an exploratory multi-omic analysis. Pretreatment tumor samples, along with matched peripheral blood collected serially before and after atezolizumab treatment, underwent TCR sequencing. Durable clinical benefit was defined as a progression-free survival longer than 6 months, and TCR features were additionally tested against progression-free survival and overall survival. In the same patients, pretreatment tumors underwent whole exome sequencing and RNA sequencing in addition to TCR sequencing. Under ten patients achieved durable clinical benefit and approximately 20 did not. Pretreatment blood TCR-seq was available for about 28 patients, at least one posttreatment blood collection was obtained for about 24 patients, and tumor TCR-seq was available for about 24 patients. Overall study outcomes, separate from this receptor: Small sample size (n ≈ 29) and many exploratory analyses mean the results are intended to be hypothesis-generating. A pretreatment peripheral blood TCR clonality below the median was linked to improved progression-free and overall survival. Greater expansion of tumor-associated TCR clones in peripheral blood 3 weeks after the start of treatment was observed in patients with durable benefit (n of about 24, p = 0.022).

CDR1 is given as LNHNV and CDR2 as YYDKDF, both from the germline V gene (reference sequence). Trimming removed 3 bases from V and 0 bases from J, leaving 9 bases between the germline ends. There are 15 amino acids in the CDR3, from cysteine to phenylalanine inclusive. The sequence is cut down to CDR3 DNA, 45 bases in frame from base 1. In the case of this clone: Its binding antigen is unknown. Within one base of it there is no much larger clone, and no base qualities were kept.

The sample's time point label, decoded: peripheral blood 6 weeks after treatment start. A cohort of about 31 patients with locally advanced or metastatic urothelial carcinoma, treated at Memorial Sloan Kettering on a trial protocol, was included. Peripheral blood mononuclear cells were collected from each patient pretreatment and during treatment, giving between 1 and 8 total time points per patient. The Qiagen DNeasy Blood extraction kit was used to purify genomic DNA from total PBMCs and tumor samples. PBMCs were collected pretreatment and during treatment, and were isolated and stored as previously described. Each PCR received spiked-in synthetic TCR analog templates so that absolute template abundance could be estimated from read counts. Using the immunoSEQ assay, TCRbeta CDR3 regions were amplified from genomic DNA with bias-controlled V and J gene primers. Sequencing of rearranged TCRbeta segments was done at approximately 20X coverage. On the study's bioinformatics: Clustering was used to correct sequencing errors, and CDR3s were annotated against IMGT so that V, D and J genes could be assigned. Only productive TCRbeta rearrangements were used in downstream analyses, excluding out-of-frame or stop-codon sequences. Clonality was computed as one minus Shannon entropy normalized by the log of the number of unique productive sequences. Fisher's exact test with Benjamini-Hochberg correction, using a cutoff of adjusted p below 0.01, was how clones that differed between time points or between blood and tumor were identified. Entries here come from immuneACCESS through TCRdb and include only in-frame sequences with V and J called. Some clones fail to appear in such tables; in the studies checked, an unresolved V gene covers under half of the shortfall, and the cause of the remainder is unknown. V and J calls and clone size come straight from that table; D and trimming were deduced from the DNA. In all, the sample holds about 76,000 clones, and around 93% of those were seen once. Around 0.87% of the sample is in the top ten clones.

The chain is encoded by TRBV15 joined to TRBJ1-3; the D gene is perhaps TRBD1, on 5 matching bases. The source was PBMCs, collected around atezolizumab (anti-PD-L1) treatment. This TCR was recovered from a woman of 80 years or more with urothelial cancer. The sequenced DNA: TGTGCCACCAGCAGTGACAGCTACTCTGGAAACACCATATATTTT. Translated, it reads CATSSDSYSGNTIYF.